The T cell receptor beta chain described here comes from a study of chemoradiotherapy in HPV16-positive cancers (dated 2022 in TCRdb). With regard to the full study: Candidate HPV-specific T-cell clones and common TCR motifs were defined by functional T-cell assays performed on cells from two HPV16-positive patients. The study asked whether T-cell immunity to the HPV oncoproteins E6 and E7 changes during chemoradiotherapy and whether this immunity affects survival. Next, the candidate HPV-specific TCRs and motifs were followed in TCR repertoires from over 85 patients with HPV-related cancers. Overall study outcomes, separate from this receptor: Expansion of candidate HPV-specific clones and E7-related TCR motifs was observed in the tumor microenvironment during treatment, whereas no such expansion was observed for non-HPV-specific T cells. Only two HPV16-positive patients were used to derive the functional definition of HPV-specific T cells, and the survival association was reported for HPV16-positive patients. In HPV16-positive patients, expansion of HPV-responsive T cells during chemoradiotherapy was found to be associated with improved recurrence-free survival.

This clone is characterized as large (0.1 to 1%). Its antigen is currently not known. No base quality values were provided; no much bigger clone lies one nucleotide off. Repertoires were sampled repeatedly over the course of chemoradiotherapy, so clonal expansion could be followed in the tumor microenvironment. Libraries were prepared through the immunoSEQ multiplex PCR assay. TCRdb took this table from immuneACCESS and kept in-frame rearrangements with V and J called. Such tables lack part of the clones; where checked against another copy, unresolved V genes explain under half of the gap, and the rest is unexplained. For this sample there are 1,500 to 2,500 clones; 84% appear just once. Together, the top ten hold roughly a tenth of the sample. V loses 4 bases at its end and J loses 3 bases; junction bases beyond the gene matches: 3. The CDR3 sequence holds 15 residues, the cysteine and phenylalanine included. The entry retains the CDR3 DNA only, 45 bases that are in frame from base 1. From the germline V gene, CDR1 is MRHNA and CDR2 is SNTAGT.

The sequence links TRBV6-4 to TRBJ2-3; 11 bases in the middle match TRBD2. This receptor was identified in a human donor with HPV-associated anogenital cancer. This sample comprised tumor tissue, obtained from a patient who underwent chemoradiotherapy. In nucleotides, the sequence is TGTGCCAGCAGTGCTAGCGGGGGGAGTACAGATACGCAGTATTTT. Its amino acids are CASSASGGSTDTQYF.